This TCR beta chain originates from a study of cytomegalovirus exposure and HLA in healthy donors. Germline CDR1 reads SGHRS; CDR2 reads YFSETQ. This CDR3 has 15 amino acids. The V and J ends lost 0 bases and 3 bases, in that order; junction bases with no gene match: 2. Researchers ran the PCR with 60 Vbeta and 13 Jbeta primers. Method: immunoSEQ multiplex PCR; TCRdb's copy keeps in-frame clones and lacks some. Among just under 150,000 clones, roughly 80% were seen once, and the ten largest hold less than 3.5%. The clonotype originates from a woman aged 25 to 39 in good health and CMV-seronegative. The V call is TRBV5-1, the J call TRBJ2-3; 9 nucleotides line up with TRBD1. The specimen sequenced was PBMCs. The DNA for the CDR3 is TGCGCCAGCAGCTTGGACAGGGGGCCGACAGATACGCAGTATTTT. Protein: CASSLDRGPTDTQYF.